This entry features one TCR beta chain sequence. Its target is unknown. Germline DNA was also extracted, and blood RNA derived from unsorted whole blood. This entry is derived from a study of tumor-infiltrating lymphocytes in primary liver carcinoma. The study, taken as a whole, reports: Unsorted bulk samples meant CD4+ and CD8+ repertoires went uncompared.

This CDR3 is 18 amino acids long. The V gene's germline CDR1 is SEHNR and CDR2 FQNEAQ (reference sequence). V lost 5 bases, J lost 4 bases, and 18 bases stayed unmatched. Constant-region priming of approximately 0.55 ug total RNA yielded TCR beta cDNA. Libraries for TCR beta were built through three nested multiplex PCR rounds, which together made up a slightly modified ARM-PCR procedure. The first two PCR rounds used TRBV1-TRBV30 primers with a Cbeta primer, roughly 10 cycles each. TCRdb analysed the multiplex PCR reads with MiXCR anew, one entry per CDR3 protein. The profile shows hundreds of thousands of distinct CDR3 sequences, 60% to 80% of them singletons.

The sample consisted of peripheral blood. The sequence came from a man aged 35 to 55 with primary liver carcinoma and hepatitis B virus infection. The chain recombines TRBV7-9 with TRBJ2-7; 9 nucleotides match TRBD2. The CDR3 here is CASSASGGSSGSRYEQYF. CDR3 nucleotide sequence: TGTGCCAGCAGCGCGTCGGGTGGAAGTAGCGGGAGCCGGTACGAGCAGTACTTC. Variable domain in full (rest from reference TRBV7-9 and TRBJ2-7): DTGVSQNPRHKITKRGQNVTFRCDPISEHNRLYWYRQTLGQGPEFLTYFQNEAQLEKSRLLSDRFSAERPKGSFSTLEIQRTEQGDSAMYLCASSASGGSSGSRYEQYFGPGTRLTVT.